Each of the 2 T cell receptor beta chains below was sequenced from the same sample in a study of T-cell memory formation after mild COVID-19. TCRdb reprocessed the 5' RACE reads with MiXCR, giving one entry per CDR3 protein. The profile covers fewer than 60,000 distinct CDR3 sequences, with 25% to 35% appearing a single time and more than 40% taken by the ten largest. Sequences were obtained from PBMCs or a T cell subset sorted from them (not recorded which). The receptor source for this set is a man between 18 and 29 years old who had mild COVID-19 (a few samples of this study predate the infection). Cell type and time point are not known.

This clonotype was counted at least ten times. The rearrangement links TRBV6-2 or TRBV6-3 to TRBJ2-1, with D possibly matching TRBD2 (7 bases). V lost 0 bases, J lost 4 bases, and 10 bases lay in between. Germline assignment: CDR1 MNHEY and CDR2 SVGEGT. This CDR3 comprises 15 residues. The CDR3 here is CASSYSGGAYNEQFF. In DNA form, the CDR3 reads TGTGCCAGCAGTTACTCGGGGGGGGCATACAATGAGCAGTTCTTC.

This clonotype was seen at least ten times. V usage is TRBV2 and J usage is TRBJ2-6; no clear D gene. CDR1 is SNHLY, CDR2 FYNNEI, per germline. CDR3 size: 15 residues. The ends were cut back, 3 bases at V and 3 bases at J, with 9 bases in the middle. The CDR3 DNA follows: TGTGCCAGCAGTGATAGGGTCGGTGGGGCCAACGTCCTGACTTTC. Amino acid sequence: CASSDRVGGANVLTF.